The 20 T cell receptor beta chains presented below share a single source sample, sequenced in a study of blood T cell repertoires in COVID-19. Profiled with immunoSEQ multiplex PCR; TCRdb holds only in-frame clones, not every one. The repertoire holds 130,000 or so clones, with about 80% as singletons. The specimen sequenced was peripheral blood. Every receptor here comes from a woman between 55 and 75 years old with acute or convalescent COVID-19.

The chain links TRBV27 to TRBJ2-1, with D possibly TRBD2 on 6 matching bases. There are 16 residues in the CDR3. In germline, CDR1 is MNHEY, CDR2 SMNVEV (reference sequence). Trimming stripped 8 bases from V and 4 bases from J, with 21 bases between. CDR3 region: CASSFMAAGFYNEQFF. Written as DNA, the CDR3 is TGTGCCAGCTCTTTTATGGCTGCGGGGTTTTACAATGAGCAGTTCTTC.

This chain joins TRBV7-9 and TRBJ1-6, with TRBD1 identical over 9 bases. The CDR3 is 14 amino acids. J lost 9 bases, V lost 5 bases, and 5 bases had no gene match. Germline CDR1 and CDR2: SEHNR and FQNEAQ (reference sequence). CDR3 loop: CASSHGQGTSPLHF. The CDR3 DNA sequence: TGTGCCAGCAGCCACGGACAGGGGACTTCACCCCTCCACTTT.

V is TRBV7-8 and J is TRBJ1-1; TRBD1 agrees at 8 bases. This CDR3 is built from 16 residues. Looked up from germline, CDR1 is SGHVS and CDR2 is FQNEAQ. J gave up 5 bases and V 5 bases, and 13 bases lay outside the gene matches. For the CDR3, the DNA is TGTGCCAGCAGCAGAGTCGGACAGGGAAGATTAACTGAAGCTTTCTTT. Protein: CASSRVGQGRLTEAFF.

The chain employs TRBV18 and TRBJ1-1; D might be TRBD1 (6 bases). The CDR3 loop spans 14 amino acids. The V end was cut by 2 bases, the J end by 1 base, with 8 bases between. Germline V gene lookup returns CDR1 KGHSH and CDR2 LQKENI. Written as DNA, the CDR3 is TGTGCCAGCTCACCAAGGACAGCGAACACTGAAGCTTTCTTT. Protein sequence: CASSPRTANTEAFF.

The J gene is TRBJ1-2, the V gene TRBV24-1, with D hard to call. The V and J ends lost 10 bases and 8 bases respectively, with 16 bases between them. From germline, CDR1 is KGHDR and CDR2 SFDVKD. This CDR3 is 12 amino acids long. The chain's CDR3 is CATSKGTRGYTF. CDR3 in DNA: TGTGCCACTAGCAAAGGCACGCGGGGCTACACCTTC.

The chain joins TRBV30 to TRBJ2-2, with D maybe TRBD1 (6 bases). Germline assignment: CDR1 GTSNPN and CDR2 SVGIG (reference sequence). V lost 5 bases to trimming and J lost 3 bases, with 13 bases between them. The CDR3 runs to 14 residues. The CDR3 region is CAWVRQAHTGELFF. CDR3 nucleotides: TGTGCCTGGGTAAGACAGGCCCACACCGGGGAGCTGTTTTTT.

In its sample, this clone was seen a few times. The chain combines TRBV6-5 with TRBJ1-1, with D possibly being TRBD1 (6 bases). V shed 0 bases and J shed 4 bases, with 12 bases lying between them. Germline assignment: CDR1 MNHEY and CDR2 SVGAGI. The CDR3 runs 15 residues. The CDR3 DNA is TGTGCCAGCAGTTACTCGATGGGGGGGCGCACTGAAGCTTTCTTT. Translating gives CASSYSMGGRTEAFF.

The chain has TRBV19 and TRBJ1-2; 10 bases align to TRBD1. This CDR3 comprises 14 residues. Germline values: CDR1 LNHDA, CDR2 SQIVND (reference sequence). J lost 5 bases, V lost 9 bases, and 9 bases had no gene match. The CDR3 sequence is CASERQGASYGYTF. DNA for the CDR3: TGTGCCAGCGAGCGACAGGGGGCCTCATATGGCTACACCTTC. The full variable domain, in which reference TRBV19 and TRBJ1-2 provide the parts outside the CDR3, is DGGITQSPKYLFRKEGQNVTLSCEQNLNHDAMYWYRQDPGQGLRLIYYSQIVNDFQKGDIAEGYSVSREKKESFPLTVTSAQKNPTAFYLCASERQGASYGYTFGSGTRLTVV.

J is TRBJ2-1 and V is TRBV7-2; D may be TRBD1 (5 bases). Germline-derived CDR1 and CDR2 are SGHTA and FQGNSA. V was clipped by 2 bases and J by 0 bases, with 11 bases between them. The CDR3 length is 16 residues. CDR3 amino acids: CASSLWGGSSYNEQFF. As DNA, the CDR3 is TGTGCCAGCAGCTTATGGGGCGGAAGCTCCTACAATGAGCAGTTCTTC.

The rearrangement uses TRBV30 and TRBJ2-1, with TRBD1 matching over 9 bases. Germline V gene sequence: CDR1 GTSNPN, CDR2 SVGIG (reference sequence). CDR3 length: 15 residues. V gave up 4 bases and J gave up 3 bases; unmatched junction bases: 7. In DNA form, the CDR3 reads TGTGCCTGGACAGAGACAGGGGGTCACTACAATGAGCAGTTCTTC. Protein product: CAWTETGGHYNEQFF.

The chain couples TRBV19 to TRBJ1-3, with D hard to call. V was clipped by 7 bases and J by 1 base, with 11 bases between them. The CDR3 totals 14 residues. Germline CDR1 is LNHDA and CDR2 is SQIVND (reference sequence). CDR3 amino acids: CASTTSHSGNTIYF. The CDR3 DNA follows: TGTGCCAGTACTACCTCCCATTCTGGAAACACCATATATTTT.

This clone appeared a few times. The CDR3 region is CASSLEGGHQPQHF. In DNA form, the CDR3 reads TGTGCCAGCAGCTTAGAAGGGGGCCATCAGCCCCAGCATTTT. The genes are TRBV7-9 and TRBJ1-5, with 7 nucleotides matching TRBD1. V lost 1 base, J lost 5 bases, and 2 bases stayed unmatched. CDR3 length equals 14 residues. Per the germline V gene, CDR1 is SEHNR and CDR2 is FQNEAQ (reference sequence).

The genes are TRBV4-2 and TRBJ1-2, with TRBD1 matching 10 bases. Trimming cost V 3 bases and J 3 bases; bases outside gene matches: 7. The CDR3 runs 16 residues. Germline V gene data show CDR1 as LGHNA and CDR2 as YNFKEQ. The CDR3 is CASSQAGTGAHYGYTF. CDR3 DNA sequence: TGTGCCAGCAGCCAGGCCGGGACAGGGGCCCACTATGGCTACACCTTC.

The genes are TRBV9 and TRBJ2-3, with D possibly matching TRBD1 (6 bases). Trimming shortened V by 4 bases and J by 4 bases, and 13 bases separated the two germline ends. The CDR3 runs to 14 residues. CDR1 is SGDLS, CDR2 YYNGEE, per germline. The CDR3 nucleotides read TGTGCCAGCAGCAAACAGGGAGCGGCAGATACGCAGTATTTT. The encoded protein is CASSKQGAADTQYF.

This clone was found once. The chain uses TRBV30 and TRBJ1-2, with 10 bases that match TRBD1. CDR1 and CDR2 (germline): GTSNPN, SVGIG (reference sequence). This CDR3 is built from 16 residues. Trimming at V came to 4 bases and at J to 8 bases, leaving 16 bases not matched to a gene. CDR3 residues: CAWISSVTGQGYGYTF. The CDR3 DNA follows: TGTGCCTGGATATCGAGTGTGACGGGACAGGGGTACGGCTACACCTTC.

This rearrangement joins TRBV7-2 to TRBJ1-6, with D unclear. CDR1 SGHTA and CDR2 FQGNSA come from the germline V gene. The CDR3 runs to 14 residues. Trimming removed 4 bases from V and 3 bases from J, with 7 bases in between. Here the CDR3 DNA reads TGTGCCAGCAGCTCCAGTGACTATAATTCACCCCTCCACTTT. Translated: CASSSSDYNSPLHF.

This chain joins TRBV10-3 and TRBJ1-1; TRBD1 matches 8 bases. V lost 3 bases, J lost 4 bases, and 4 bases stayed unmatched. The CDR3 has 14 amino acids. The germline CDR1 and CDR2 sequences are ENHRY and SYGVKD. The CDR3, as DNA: TGTGCCATCAGTGACCAGGGGGCGAGCACTGAAGCTTTCTTT. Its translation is CAISDQGASTEAFF.

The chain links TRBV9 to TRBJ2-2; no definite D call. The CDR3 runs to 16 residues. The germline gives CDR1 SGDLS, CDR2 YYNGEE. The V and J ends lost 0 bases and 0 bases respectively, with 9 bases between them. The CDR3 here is CASSVVALTNTGELFF. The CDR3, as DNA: TGTGCCAGCAGCGTAGTGGCATTAACGAACACCGGGGAGCTGTTTTTT.

The CDR3 sequence is CASSLEGGDGYTF. DNA of the CDR3: TGTGCCAGCAGCTTAGAAGGAGGGGACGGCTACACCTTC. The chain couples TRBV11-3 to TRBJ1-2; D is perhaps TRBD1 (5 bases). The V gene's germline CDR1 is SGHNT and CDR2 YENEEA. This CDR3 region has 13 residues. Trimming stripped 0 bases from V and 8 bases from J, with 10 bases between.

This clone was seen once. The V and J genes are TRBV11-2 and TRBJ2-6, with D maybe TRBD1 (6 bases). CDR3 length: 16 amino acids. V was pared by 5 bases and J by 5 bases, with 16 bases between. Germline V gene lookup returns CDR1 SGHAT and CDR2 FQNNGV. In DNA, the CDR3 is TGTGCCAGCAGCCGACAGGTCAACGAGAGGGCCAACGTCCTGACTTTC. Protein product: CASSRQVNERANVLTF.